These T cell receptor beta chains were read from a single sample in a study of cytomegalovirus exposure and HLA in healthy donors. Repertoires were generated with immunoSEQ multiplex PCR, while TCRdb's copy carries only in-frame clones and drops some. The sample yields approximately 81,000 clones, 70% to 85% seen once. Material for sequencing was PBMCs. These receptors originate from a man over 45 in good health and CMV-seropositive. Each CDR3 is given with its conserved first and last residue. D genes are given only for firm matches. Rows give clone size only sometimes, using once, few, many, or a class for an expanded clone.

V gene,J gene,clone size,D gene,CDR3 length,CDR3 protein,CDR3 DNA
TRBV30,TRBJ2-1,.,.,13,CAWSEATQNEQFF,TGTGCCTGGAGCGAAGCCACTCAAAATGAGCAGTTCTTC
TRBV25-1,TRBJ2-1,.,.,15,CASSAQGTVVHEQFF,TGTGCCAGCAGTGCCCAAGGGACTGTAGTCCATGAGCAGTTCTTC
TRBV5-6,TRBJ1-2,.,.,13,CASSPEDAHGYTF,TGTGCCAGCAGCCCGGAGGACGCCCACGGCTACACCTTC
TRBV25-1,TRBJ1-3,.,.,16,CASSDFSGNSGNTIYF,TGTGCCAGCAGTGACTTCTCGGGTAACTCTGGAAACACCATATATTTT
TRBV4-2,TRBJ2-3,.,.,15,CASSQVGDSKDTQYF,TGTGCCAGCAGCCAAGTGGGGGACTCCAAGGATACGCAGTATTTT
TRBV18,TRBJ2-7,few,TRBD1,17,CASSPQEIRTGGVEQYF,TGTGCCAGCTCACCACAGGAGATTAGGACAGGGGGTGTGGAGCAGTACTTC
TRBV14,TRBJ2-1,few,.,17,CASSQVGARVRYNEQFF,TGTGCCAGCAGCCAAGTGGGGGCCAGGGTCCGCTACAATGAGCAGTTCTTC
TRBV5-1,TRBJ2-1,.,TRBD2,16,CASSLRASGAYNEQFF,TGCGCCAGCAGCTTGAGGGCTAGCGGAGCCTACAATGAGCAGTTCTTC
TRBV5-8,TRBJ2-3,few,TRBD2,19,CASSLSRRLAGAGTDTQYF,TGTGCCAGCAGCTTGTCGAGGCGACTAGCGGGAGCAGGCACAGATACGCAGTATTTT
TRBV7-3,TRBJ2-1,.,TRBD2,16,CASSLSWVGLAVKQFF,TGTGCCAGCAGCTTAAGTTGGGTGGGACTAGCGGTAAAGCAGTTCTTC
TRBV7-9,TRBJ2-7,.,.,14,CASSFSLLPYEQYF,TGTGCCAGCAGCTTTAGCCTTCTGCCCTACGAGCAGTACTTC
TRBV7-4,TRBJ2-1,.,TRBD2,21,CASSLLSSGLAGPLSYNEQFF,TGTGCCAGCAGCTTGCTCTCCTCGGGACTAGCGGGACCTCTCTCCTACAATGAGCAGTTCTTC
TRBV5-1,TRBJ2-3,.,.,11,CASSFIDTQYF,TGCGCCAGCAGCTTTATAGATACGCAGTATTTT
TRBV30,TRBJ2-1,.,TRBD2,14,CAWSFGLAGVEQFF,TGTGCCTGGAGTTTCGGACTAGCGGGAGTTGAGCAGTTCTTC
TRBV14,TRBJ2-1,.,TRBD2,17,CASSQPPSGSSYNEQFF,TGTGCCAGCAGCCAGCCTCCTAGCGGAAGCTCCTACAATGAGCAGTTCTTC
TRBV5-1,TRBJ2-1,.,.,13,CASSQGTYNEQFF,TGCGCCAGCAGTCAGGGCACCTACAATGAGCAGTTCTTC
TRBV6-4,TRBJ2-5,.,.,18,CASSDSTTRGRIQETQYF,TGTGCCAGCAGTGACTCAACAACCAGAGGGAGGATCCAAGAGACCCAGTACTTC
TRBV5-1,TRBJ2-7,.,TRBD2,14,CASSLEGLAYEQYF,TGCGCCAGCAGCTTGGAGGGACTAGCCTACGAGCAGTACTTC
TRBV21-1,TRBJ2-3,.,.,18,CASIANFKTEINTDTQYF,TGTGCCAGCATCGCCAACTTTAAGACAGAGATTAACACAGATACGCAGTATTTT
TRBV19,TRBJ2-5,.,.,14,CASSITGKRETQYF,TGTGCCAGTAGTATCACCGGGAAAAGGGAGACCCAGTACTTC
TRBV2,TRBJ2-3,.,TRBD2,12,CASGTSGYTQYF,TGTGCCAGCGGGACTAGCGGATATACGCAGTATTTT
TRBV6-6,TRBJ2-1,.,TRBD2,16,CASGLAGSSSYNEQFF,TGTGCCAGCGGACTAGCGGGTTCGAGCTCCTACAATGAGCAGTTCTTC
TRBV2,TRBJ2-3,.,TRBD2,17,CASGVAGGFKASDTQYF,TGTGCCAGTGGGGTAGCGGGAGGGTTCAAAGCATCAGATACGCAGTATTTT
TRBV19,TRBJ1-5,.,TRBD1,13,CATSQGANQPQHF,TGTGCCACCAGCCAGGGGGCGAATCAGCCCCAGCATTTT
TRBV2,TRBJ1-3,few,.,13,CASKLRSGNTIYF,TGTGCCAGCAAGCTTCGATCTGGAAACACCATATATTTT
TRBV6-1,TRBJ2-1,.,.,20,CASSERGDRRGSRTYNEQFF,TGTGCCAGCAGTGAAAGAGGTGACAGAAGGGGGAGTAGGACCTACAATGAGCAGTTCTTC
TRBV7-6,TRBJ1-3,.,.,14,CASSNSSSGNTIYF,TGTGCCAGCAGTAATAGTTCGTCCGGAAACACCATATATTTT
TRBV6-1,TRBJ1-2,.,TRBD1,14,CASSEGDRPYGYTF,TGTGCCAGCAGTGAAGGGGACAGGCCTTATGGCTACACCTTC
TRBV29-1,TRBJ1-2,.,.,12,CSVAQTNYGYTF,TGCAGCGTTGCTCAGACTAACTATGGCTACACCTTC
TRBV29-1,TRBJ2-7,once,.,11,CSVQTAYEQYF,TGCAGCGTTCAAACAGCCTACGAGCAGTACTTC
TRBV19,TRBJ2-7,.,.,14,CASSEGLVRYEQYF,TGTGCCAGTAGTGAAGGACTTGTGCGCTACGAGCAGTACTTC
TRBV21-1,TRBJ1-1,.,.,14,CASSPRDRGRRAFF,TGTGCCAGCAGCCCCCGGGACAGGGGGCGCCGGGCTTTCTTT
TRBV11-2,TRBJ2-7,.,.,12,CASNQRGYEQYF,TGTGCCAGCAACCAACGGGGTTACGAGCAGTACTTC
TRBV4-1,TRBJ1-5,.,.,14,CASSQASGSQPQHF,TGCGCCAGCAGCCAAGCGTCGGGGTCCCAGCCCCAGCATTTT
TRBV7-9,TRBJ1-1,few,.,11,CASSLDRKAFF,TGTGCCAGCAGCTTAGACAGAAAAGCTTTCTTT
TRBV7-9,TRBJ1-2,.,.,13,CASTERRGYGYTF,TGTGCCAGCACAGAGAGACGGGGGTATGGCTACACCTTC
TRBV2,TRBJ1-5,.,.,15,CASTVDEGGNQPQHF,TGTGCCAGCACCGTTGACGAAGGGGGCAATCAGCCCCAGCATTTT
TRBV11-3,TRBJ1-1,.,TRBD1,13,CANRGRENTEAFF,TGTGCCAACAGGGGGCGGGAAAACACTGAAGCTTTCTTT
TRBV6-1,TRBJ2-7,once,TRBD1,14,CASSRDRVLHEQYF,TGTGCCAGCAGCCGGGACAGGGTTCTGCACGAGCAGTACTTC
TRBV9,TRBJ2-1,.,TRBD2,19,CASSVATGGLAGNYNEQFF,TGTGCCAGCAGCGTAGCTACTGGGGGACTAGCGGGGAACTACAATGAGCAGTTCTTC
TRBV6-6,TRBJ1-2,.,.,11,CASGRQSGYTF,TGTGCCAGCGGCAGACAGTCCGGCTACACCTTC
TRBV19,TRBJ2-7,.,TRBD2,13,CASRGSGRYEQYF,TGTGCCAGTAGAGGTAGCGGGAGATACGAGCAGTACTTC
TRBV7-2,TRBJ2-2,.,TRBD1,15,CASSLGTGYTGELFF,TGTGCCAGCAGCCTAGGGACAGGCTACACCGGGGAGCTGTTTTTT
TRBV10-3,TRBJ2-7,.,.,14,CAISEYTDSYEQYF,TGTGCCATCAGTGAGTACACCGACTCCTACGAGCAGTACTTC
TRBV30,TRBJ2-2,few,.,13,CAWRDRNTGELFF,TGTGCCTGGAGGGACAGGAACACCGGGGAGCTGTTTTTT
TRBV29-1,TRBJ2-5,.,TRBD2,14,CSVYFPGGQETQYF,TGCAGCGTTTACTTCCCGGGGGGCCAAGAGACCCAGTACTTC
TRBV14,TRBJ2-7,once,.,12,CASSGTAYEQYF,TGTGCCAGCAGCGGTACAGCCTACGAGCAGTACTTC
TRBV18,TRBJ2-5,.,TRBD2,16,CASSPPYSSGQETQYF,TGTGCCAGCTCACCACCGTACTCTAGCGGCCAAGAGACCCAGTACTTC
TRBV7-8,TRBJ2-1,few,TRBD2,15,CASSPGTSGISEQFF,TGTGCCAGCAGCCCTGGGACTAGCGGGATCTCTGAGCAGTTCTTC
TRBV7-3,TRBJ1-1,few,.,16,CASSLHRVVGDTEAFF,TGTGCCAGCAGCTTACACAGGGTAGTAGGGGACACTGAAGCTTTCTTT
TRBV11-2,TRBJ2-1,.,.,15,CASSSNENLNNEQFF,TGTGCCAGCAGTTCTAACGAGAATCTGAACAATGAGCAGTTCTTC
TRBV4-3,TRBJ2-2,few,TRBD2,16,CASSQVSGGNTGELFF,TGCGCCAGCAGCCAAGTAAGCGGGGGGAACACCGGGGAGCTGTTTTTT
TRBV6-5,TRBJ2-4,.,.,15,CASTPQGVAKNIQYF,TGTGCCAGCACCCCCCAGGGTGTAGCCAAAAACATTCAGTACTTC
TRBV5-1,TRBJ2-1,.,TRBD1,18,CASSLQGAVAGAGNEQFF,TGCGCCAGCAGCTTACAGGGGGCGGTGGCGGGAGCGGGCAATGAGCAGTTCTTC
TRBV10-3,TRBJ1-1,.,TRBD1,15,CAISPGTGGVTEAFF,TGTGCCATCAGTCCCGGGACAGGGGGGGTCACTGAAGCTTTCTTT
TRBV5-1,TRBJ1-4,once,.,15,CASSLAGEANEKLFF,TGCGCCAGCAGCTTGGCGGGGGAGGCGAATGAAAAACTGTTTTTT
TRBV5-4,TRBJ1-2,.,.,15,CASSLARQRPYGYTF,TGTGCCAGCAGCTTGGCCCGACAAAGACCCTATGGCTACACCTTC
TRBV4-2,TRBJ2-7,.,TRBD1,14,CASSAQGQDYEQYF,TGTGCCAGCAGCGCCCAAGGACAGGATTACGAGCAGTACTTC
TRBV19,TRBJ1-4,.,TRBD1,16,CASSHTDRTSNEKLFF,TGTGCCAGTAGCCATACGGACAGGACGTCTAATGAAAAACTGTTTTTT
TRBV7-2,TRBJ2-1,.,TRBD2,18,CASSLRSGTSGSYNEQFF,TGTGCCAGCAGCCTTAGATCCGGGACTAGCGGCTCCTACAATGAGCAGTTCTTC